Listed below are T cell receptor beta chains from one sample, sequenced in a study of blood T cell repertoires in COVID-19. Data came from immunoSEQ multiplex PCR; TCRdb stores just in-frame clones and leaves some out. The data show 300,000 to 350,000 clones, with 90% seen just once and almost 4% held by the top ten. The sequencing input was PBMCs or T cells enriched from blood (not recorded which). These receptors were obtained from a woman in her 30s who had been exposed to COVID-19. The CDR3 runs from the conserved cysteine through the conserved F or W. A D gene is named only where the DNA matches it firmly. The size field is filled for only some rows; it gives once, few, many or a size class.

V	D	J	size	DNA	CDR3
TRBV29-1	-	TRBJ1-2	-	TGCAGCGTCGGCCCCCGACTTGGCTACACCTTC	CSVGPRLGYTF
TRBV5-4	TRBD2	TRBJ2-3	once	TGTGCCAGCAGTCCCATAGCGGGGGGGCCAGATACGCAGTATTTT	CASSPIAGGPDTQYF
TRBV5-6	-	TRBJ1-4	-	TGTGCCAGCAGCTTGCCAGGAACTAATGAAAAACTGTTTTTT	CASSLPGTNEKLFF
TRBV5-1	-	TRBJ2-5	once	TGCGCCAGCAGCTTGCTGGGGACAAGAGAAGAGACCCAGTACTTC	CASSLLGTREETQYF
TRBV11-3	-	TRBJ1-1	-	TGTGCCAGCAGCTTAGAGGGGAGCACGGAAGCTTTCTTT	CASSLEGSTEAFF
TRBV7-9	TRBD1	TRBJ1-6	-	TGTGCCAGCAGCTTAGGATTGGTCGACAGGGATCCGAATAATTCACCCCTCCACTTT	CASSLGLVDRDPNNSPLHF
TRBV4-1	-	TRBJ1-2	-	TGCGCCAGCAGCCAGGGTCATGGGGAGGGCCATGGCTACACCTTC	CASSQGHGEGHGYTF
TRBV6-5	-	TRBJ2-7	-	TGTGCCAGCAGTTATGCCCCCTCAGTCTACGAGCAGTACTTC	CASSYAPSVYEQYF
TRBV19	TRBD1	TRBJ1-3	-	TGTGCCAGTAGTATGTCGCTTTTACGTCATTCGTCAGGGACAGGAGTTGGAAACACCATATATTTT	CASSMSLLRHSSGTGVGNTIYF
TRBV27	-	TRBJ2-2	-	TGTGCCAGCAGTCCCTCGGGTGCAGCGGGGAACACCGGGGAGCTGTTTTTT	CASSPSGAAGNTGELFF
TRBV7-6	-	TRBJ1-1	once	TGTGCCAGCAGCAGACAGATAGGCACTGAAGCTTTCTTT	CASSRQIGTEAFF
TRBV12-3/TRBV12-4	-	TRBJ1-2	few	TGTGCCAGCAGTTTATCCCACACCTATGGCTACACCTTC	CASSLSHTYGYTF
TRBV20-1	TRBD1	TRBJ1-1	-	TGCAGGGGACAGATGAACACTGAAGCTTTCTTT	CRGQMNTEAFF
TRBV11-3	-	TRBJ1-2	-	TGTGCCAGCGCTCGTCCAGGGGTCGACACCTTC	CASARPGVDTF
TRBV5-5	-	TRBJ2-3	-	TGTGCCAGCAACAGGATTGCAGATACGCAGTATTTT	CASNRIADTQYF
TRBV27	-	TRBJ2-3	-	TGTGCCAGCAGTCAGGCTTTAACCGGGGACTTATTTGGGGATACGCAGTATTTT	CASSQALTGDLFGDTQYF
TRBV5-1	TRBD1	TRBJ2-5	-	TGCGCCAGCAGCTCGGGACAGGGGATAGAGACCCAGTACTTC	CASSSGQGIETQYF
TRBV7-6	TRBD2	TRBJ2-3	-	TGTGCCAGCAGCTCACTAGCGGGGGGGGGATCAGATACGCAGTATTTT	CASSSLAGGGSDTQYF
TRBV10-2	-	TRBJ2-7	-	TGCGCCAGCAGTCTCGGTGCCTACGAGCAGTACTTC	CASSLGAYEQYF
TRBV4-1	TRBD1	TRBJ2-7	-	TGCGCCAGCAGCCGCCCAGGGACAGGCCAGGTTTACGAGCAGTACTTC	CASSRPGTGQVYEQYF
TRBV6-5	TRBD2	TRBJ2-3	-	TGTGCCAGCAGTCGACTAGCTAACCCCACAGATACGCAGTATTTT	CASSRLANPTDTQYF
TRBV7-8	-	TRBJ2-1	-	TGTGCCAGCAGCTTAGACCCGGGAAGAATAGCTGGGTGGTTTTACAATGAGCAGTTCTTC	CASSLDPGRIAGWFYNEQFF